This T cell receptor (beta chain) was captured in a study of blood T cell repertoires in COVID-19. The authors' processing: Amplification from reference gene primers served as the basis for estimated nucleated cell counts. Measured with immunoSEQ multiplex PCR; TCRdb has only the in-frame clones, and not every one. That table gives V, J and clone size, and the DNA gave D and trimming. The table shows 200,000 to 300,000 clones, with about 85% occurring only once. This CDR3 spans 13 amino acids. The V and J ends lost 4 bases and 8 bases respectively, with 12 bases between them. CDR1 is LGHDT and CDR2 is YNNKEL in the germline V gene (reference sequence).

The sequence came from a man between 60 and 70 years old with acute or convalescent COVID-19. The sequenced sample was peripheral blood. The chain recombines TRBV3-1 (or the pseudogene TRBV3-2) with TRBJ2-1; D is unclear. The CDR3 is CASSPQVVYEQFF. Here the CDR3 DNA reads TGTGCCAGCAGCCCCCAAGTAGTCTATGAGCAGTTCTTC.